The 5 T cell receptor beta chains below were found in one sample sequenced in a study of blood T cell repertoires in COVID-19. Sequencing used immunoSEQ multiplex PCR; TCRdb keeps in-frame clones, though not all of them. The sample has some 110,000 clones; approximately 79% are singletons. Sequenced material: peripheral blood. The origin of the receptors is a man aged 45 to 65 with acute or convalescent COVID-19.

This clone was seen once. V and J are TRBV18 and TRBJ2-7, with D possibly TRBD1 on 5 matching bases. The CDR3 sequence is 15 residues long. The V end was cut by 6 bases, the J end by 0 bases, with 15 bases between. Germline CDR1 reads KGHSH; CDR2 reads LQKENI. CDR3: CASSPQGRDSYEQYF. DNA of the CDR3: TGTGCCAGCTCTCCCCAGGGAAGGGACTCCTACGAGCAGTACTTC.

This rearrangement joins TRBV6-1 to TRBJ1-2, with 9 bases aligning to TRBD1. This CDR3 has 15 residues. The V gene end was trimmed by 5 bases and the J gene end by 8 bases; junction bases not matched to a gene: 12. Per the germline V gene, CDR1 is MNHNS and CDR2 is SASEGT. The CDR3 nucleotides read TGTGCCAGCAGTTTACCCCAACAGGGGGCGCACGGCTACACCTTC. The encoded protein is CASSLPQQGAHGYTF.

The V call is TRBV19, the J call TRBJ2-7, with a weak D call TRBD1 (9 bases). The CDR3 covers 15 residues. In germline, CDR1 is LNHDA, CDR2 SQIVND (reference sequence). V was pared by 5 bases and J by 5 bases, with 19 bases between. For the CDR3, the DNA is TGTGCCAGTAGTTCCGGGACAGGGACTAGGAACGAGCAGTACTTC. Translation gives CASSSGTGTRNEQYF.

The rearrangement joins TRBV5-1 to TRBJ2-1; the D gene is possibly TRBD1 (5 bases). The CDR3 length is 17 residues. V was cut by 4 bases and J by 1 base, with 18 bases left in between. The germline gives CDR1 SGHRS, CDR2 YFSETQ. CDR3 sequence (DNA): TGCGCCAGCAGCCCCAGGGCCGCCGGTGGATCCTACAATGAGCAGTTCTTC. It is translated as CASSPRAAGGSYNEQFF.

This rearrangement joins TRBV21-1 to TRBJ1-1; the table calls TRBD1, which could not be checked here. TRBV21-1 is termed a pseudogene. The CDR3 length is 13 residues. The CDR3 DNA reads TGTGCCAGCAGCACTCTAGACAGCACTGAAGCTTTCTTT. It codes for CASSTLDSTEAFF.